This entry is about one T cell receptor (beta chain). This clone's antigen is unknown. Base qualities are not at hand, and no much larger clone is one base apart. The entry originates in a study of blood T cell repertoires in COVID-19 (dated by TCRdb to between 2020 and 2021). Describing the broader study: Samples from collaborators originated in the United States, Italy and Spain and spanned both the acute and convalescent phases of COVID-19. Nearly every sample came with metadata listing a de-identified subject ID, COVID-19 status, age in years and sex. The dataset comprised deeply sampled blood TCRbeta repertoires from subjects exposed to, actively infected with, or recovered from COVID-19. HLA class I and class II types, where available, came from metadata supplied by the sample provider rather than from assay-based typing. Samples were obtained from the ongoing ImmuneRACE study (first 160 participants) and from roughly 1,300 subjects provided by 6 global collaborators. The repertoires were made available in a free public database intended to serve as a resource for research on the immune response to SARS-CoV-2. The prospective study material was composed of cDNA or gDNA derived from T cells, B-cell-depleted T cells, or PBMCs. Study-wide conclusions, independent of this receptor: The amount of clinical and demographic metadata varied by source and participant and was provided uncurated.

The germline V gene (reference sequence) specifies LGHDT as CDR1 and YNNKEL as CDR2. The CDR3 spans 13 residues, from the cysteine through the phenylalanine. The kept DNA is CDR3 alone, 39 bases in frame from the first base. Trimming takes 4 bases off V and 8 bases off J; junction bases not matched to a gene: 7. TCRbeta CDR3 regions were amplified from genomic DNA by means of the immunoSEQ Assay, a bias-controlled multiplex PCR. The authors' pipeline ran thus. Nucleated cell counts per sample were estimated from amplification of reference gene primers within the assay. To quantify the absolute abundance of each unique TCRbeta CDR3 rearrangement, sequence reads were collapsed and filtered. For each sample, productive Simpson clonality was calculated as the square root of Simpson's diversity index across productive rearrangements. The table comes from immuneACCESS by way of TCRdb, which keeps in-frame sequences with V and J called. Part of the clones is missing from these tables; in studies checked, under half for an unresolved V gene and the rest for unknown reasons. V and J calls and clone size follow that table, whereas D and trimming were derived from the DNA. This sample holds roughly 35,000 clones; around four fifths were observed only once. Of the sample, 7.4% is held by the ten largest clones.

Each collaborating institution followed its own protocols to collect whole blood in K2EDTA tubes. For TCRbeta analysis, collaborators shipped samples in one of three forms: frozen whole blood, isolated PBMCs, or DNA extracted from either of those sample types. The rearrangement combines TRBV3-1 (or the pseudogene TRBV3-2) with TRBJ1-2; the central 7 bases match TRBD1. The sample was peripheral blood. The TCR sequence derives from an older woman with acute or convalescent COVID-19. The CDR3 is CASSRDSLAGYTF. Here is the DNA: TGTGCCAGCAGCCGGGACAGTCTGGCCGGCTACACCTTC.